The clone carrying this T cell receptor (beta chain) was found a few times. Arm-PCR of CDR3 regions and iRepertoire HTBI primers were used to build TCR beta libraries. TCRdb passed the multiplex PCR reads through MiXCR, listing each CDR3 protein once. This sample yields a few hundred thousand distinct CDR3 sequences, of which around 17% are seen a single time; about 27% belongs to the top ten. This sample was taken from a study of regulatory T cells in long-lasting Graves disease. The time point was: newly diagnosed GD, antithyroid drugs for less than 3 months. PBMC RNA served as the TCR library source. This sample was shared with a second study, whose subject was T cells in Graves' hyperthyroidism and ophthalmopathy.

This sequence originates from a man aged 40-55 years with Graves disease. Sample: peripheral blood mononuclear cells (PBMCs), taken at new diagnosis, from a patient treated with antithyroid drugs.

For the CDR3, the DNA is TGTGCCAGCAGTGAATACCCGGGACAGGGGGGAACCGGGGAGCTGTTTTTT. Translated: CASSEYPGQGGTGELFF. The chain couples TRBV6-1 to TRBJ2-2, with 11 bases fitting TRBD1. The ends lost 2 bases at V and 5 bases at J; junction bases unmatched: 7. In germline, CDR1 is MNHNS, CDR2 SASEGT. The CDR3 contains 17 residues.